The clone carrying this T cell receptor (beta chain) turned up a few times. The data belong to a study of cytomegalovirus exposure and HLA in healthy donors. This PCR relied on a set of 60 Vbeta primers and 13 Jbeta primers. This table comes from immunoSEQ multiplex PCR, and its TCRdb copy is limited to in-frame clones, with some not included. The sample contains about 67,000 clones, 68% of which appear only once. CDR1 is SGHNT, CDR2 YENEEA, per germline. V dropped 4 bases and J dropped 5; count of bases not matched to a gene: 11. The CDR3 has 16 amino acids. In nominal health when sampled, donors likely had unrecorded immune exposures nonetheless.

Sequencing used PBMCs. The chain recombines TRBV11-3 with TRBJ2-1, with TRBD2 identical over 7 bases. This receptor was taken from a woman aged 30 to 39 in good health and CMV-seronegative. CDR3 nucleotide sequence: TGTGCCAGCAGCTCCACCTACGGACTAGTGGACAATGAGCAGTTCTTC. This gives the protein CASSSTYGLVDNEQFF.